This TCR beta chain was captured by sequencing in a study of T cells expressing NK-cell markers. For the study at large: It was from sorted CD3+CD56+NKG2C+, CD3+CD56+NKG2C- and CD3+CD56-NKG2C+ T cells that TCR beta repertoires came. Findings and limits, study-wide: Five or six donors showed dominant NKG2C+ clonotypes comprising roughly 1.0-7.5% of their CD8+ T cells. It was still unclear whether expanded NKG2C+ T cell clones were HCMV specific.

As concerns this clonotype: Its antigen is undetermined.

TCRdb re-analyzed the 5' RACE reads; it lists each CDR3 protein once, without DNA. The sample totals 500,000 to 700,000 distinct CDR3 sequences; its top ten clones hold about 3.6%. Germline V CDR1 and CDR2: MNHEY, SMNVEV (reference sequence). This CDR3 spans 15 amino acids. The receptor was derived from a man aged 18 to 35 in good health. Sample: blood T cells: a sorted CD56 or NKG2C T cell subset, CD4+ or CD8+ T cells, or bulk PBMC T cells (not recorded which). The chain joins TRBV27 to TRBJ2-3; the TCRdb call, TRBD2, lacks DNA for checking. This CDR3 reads CASSLSLAHTDTQYF.